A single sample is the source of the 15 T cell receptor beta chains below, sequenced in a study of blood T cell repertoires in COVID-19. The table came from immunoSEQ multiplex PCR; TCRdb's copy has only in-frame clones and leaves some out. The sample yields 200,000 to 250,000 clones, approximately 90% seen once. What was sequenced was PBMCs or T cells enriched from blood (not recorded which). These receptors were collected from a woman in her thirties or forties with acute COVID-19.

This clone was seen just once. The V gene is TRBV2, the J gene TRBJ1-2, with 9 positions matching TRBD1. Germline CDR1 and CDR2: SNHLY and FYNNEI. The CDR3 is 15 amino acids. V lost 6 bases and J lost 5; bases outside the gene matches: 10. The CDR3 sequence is CASSPGTGMLYGYTF. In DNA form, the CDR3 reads TGTGCCAGCAGCCCAGGGACAGGGATGTTATATGGCTACACCTTC.

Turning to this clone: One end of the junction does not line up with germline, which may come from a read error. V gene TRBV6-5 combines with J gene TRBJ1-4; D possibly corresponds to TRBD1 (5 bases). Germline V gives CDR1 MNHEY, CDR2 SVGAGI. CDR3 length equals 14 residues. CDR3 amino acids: CASKDTLINEKLFF. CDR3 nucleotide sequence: TGTGCCAGCAAGGACACGCTGATTAATGAAAAGCTGTTTTTT.

CDR3 residues: CASSIGRRRGMTEAFF. The CDR3 DNA reads as TGTGCCAGTAGTATAGGCAGGAGAAGGGGTATGACTGAAGCTTTCTTT. The V gene is TRBV19, the J gene TRBJ1-1; TRBD1 is a possible D gene (5 bases). CDR3 length: 16 residues. CDR1 is LNHDA and CDR2 is SQIVND in the germline V gene (reference sequence). The V end lost 1 base, the J end lost 5 bases, and 17 bases lay between the germline ends.

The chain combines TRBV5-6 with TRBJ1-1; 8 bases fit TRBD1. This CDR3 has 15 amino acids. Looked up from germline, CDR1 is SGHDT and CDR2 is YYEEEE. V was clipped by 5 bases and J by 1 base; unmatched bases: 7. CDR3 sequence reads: CASRGTGRPNTEAFF. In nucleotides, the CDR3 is TGTGCCAGCAGGGGGACAGGCCGGCCGAACACTGAAGCTTTCTTT. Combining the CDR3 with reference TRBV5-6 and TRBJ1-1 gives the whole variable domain DAGVTQSPTHLIKTRGQQVTLRCSPKSGHDTVSWYQQALGQGPQFIFQYYEEEERQRGNFPDRFSGHQFPNYSSELNVNALLLGDSALYLCASRGTGRPNTEAFFGQGTRLTVV.

The CDR3 region has the DNA TGTGCCAGCTCAACGCGGGGGGGGACCACCGGCAATGAGCAGTTCTTC. As protein: CASSTRGGTTGNEQFF. J is TRBJ2-1 and V is TRBV18; 9 positions match TRBD2. The CDR3 spans 16 residues. The ends lost 5 bases at V and 6 bases at J; junction bases unmatched: 11. Germline V CDR1 and CDR2: KGHSH, LQKENI. The full variable domain, rest sourced from reference TRBV18 and TRBJ2-1, is NAGVMQNPRHLVRRRGQEARLRCSPMKGHSHVYWYRQLPEEGLKFMVYLQKENIIDESGMPKERFSAEFPKEGPSILRIQQVVRGDSAAYFCASSTRGGTTGNEQFFGPGTRLTVL.

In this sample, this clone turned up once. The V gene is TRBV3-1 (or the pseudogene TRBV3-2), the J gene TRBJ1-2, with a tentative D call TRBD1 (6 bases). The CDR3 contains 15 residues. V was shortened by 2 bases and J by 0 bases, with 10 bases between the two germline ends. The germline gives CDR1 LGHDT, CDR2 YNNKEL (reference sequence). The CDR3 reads CASSQLDRPNYGYTF. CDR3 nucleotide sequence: TGTGCCAGCAGCCAACTAGACAGGCCTAACTATGGCTACACCTTC.

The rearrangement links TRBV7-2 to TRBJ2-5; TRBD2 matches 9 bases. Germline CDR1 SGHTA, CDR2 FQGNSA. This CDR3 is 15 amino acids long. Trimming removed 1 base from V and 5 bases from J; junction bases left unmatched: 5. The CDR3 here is CASSLGSGGRETQYF. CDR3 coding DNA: TGTGCCAGCAGCTTAGGTAGCGGGGGTAGGGAGACCCAGTACTTC.

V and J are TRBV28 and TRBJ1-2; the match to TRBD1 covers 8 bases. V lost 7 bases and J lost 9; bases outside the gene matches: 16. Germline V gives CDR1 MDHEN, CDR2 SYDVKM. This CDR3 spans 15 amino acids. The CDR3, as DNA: TGTGCCAGCACCCCCTGGGGGGACAGGTCGTATCGCTACACCTTC. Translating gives CASTPWGDRSYRYTF.

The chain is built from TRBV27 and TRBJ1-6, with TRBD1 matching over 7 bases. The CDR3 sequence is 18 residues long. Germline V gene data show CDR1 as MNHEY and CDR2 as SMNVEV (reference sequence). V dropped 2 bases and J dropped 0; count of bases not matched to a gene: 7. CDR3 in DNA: TGTGCCAGCAGTTTAAGGGGACAGACCAGCTCCTATAATTCACCCCTCCACTTT. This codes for CASSLRGQTSSYNSPLHF.

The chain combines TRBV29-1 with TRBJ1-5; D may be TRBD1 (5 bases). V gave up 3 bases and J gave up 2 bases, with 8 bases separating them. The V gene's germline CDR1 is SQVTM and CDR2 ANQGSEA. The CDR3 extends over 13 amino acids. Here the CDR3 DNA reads TGCAGCGTTGATACGGGGGGCAATCAGCCCCAGCATTTT. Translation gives CSVDTGGNQPQHF.

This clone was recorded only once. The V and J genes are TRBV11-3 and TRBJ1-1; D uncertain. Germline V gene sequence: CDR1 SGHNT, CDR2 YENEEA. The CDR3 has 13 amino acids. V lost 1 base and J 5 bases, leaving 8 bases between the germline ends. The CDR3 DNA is TGTGCCAGCAGCTTAGCGTCCAGAACTGAAGCTTTCTTT. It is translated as CASSLASRTEAFF.

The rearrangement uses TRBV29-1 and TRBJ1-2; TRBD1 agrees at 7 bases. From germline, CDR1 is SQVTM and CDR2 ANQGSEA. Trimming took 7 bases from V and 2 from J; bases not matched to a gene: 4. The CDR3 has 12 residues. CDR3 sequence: CSAGGVNYGYTF. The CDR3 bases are TGCAGCGCAGGGGGAGTCAACTATGGCTACACCTTC.

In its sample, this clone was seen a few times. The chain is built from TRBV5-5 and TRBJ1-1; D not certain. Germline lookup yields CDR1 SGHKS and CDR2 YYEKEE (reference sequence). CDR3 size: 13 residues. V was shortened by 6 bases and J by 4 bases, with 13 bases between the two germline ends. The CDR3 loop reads CASNPPTVTEAFF. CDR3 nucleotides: TGTGCCAGCAATCCACCCACAGTCACTGAAGCTTTCTTT. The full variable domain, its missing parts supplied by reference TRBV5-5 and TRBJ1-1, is DAGVTQSPTHLIKTRGQQVTLRCSPISGHKSVSWYQQVLGQGPQFIFQYYEKEERGRGNFPDRFSARQFPNYSSELNVNALLLGDSALYLCASNPPTVTEAFFGQGTRLTVV.

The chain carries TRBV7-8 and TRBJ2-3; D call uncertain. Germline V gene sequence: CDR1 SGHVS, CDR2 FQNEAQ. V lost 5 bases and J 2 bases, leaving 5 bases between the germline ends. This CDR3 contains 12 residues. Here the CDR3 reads CASSPNTDTQYF. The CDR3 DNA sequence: TGTGCCAGCAGCCCCAACACAGATACGCAGTATTTT. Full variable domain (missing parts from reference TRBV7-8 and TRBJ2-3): GAGVSQSPRYKVAKRGQDVALRCDPISGHVSLFWYQQALGQGPEFLTYFQNEAQLDKSGLPSDRFFAERPEGSVSTLKIQRTQQEDSAVYLCASSPNTDTQYFGPGTRLTVL.

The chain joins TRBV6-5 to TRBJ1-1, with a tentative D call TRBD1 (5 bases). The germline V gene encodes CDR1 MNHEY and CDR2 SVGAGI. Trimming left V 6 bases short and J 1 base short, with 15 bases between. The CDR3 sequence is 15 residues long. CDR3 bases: TGTGCCAGCAGGACAGCGAGGACGTCGAACACTGAAGCTTTCTTT. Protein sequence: CASRTARTSNTEAFF.